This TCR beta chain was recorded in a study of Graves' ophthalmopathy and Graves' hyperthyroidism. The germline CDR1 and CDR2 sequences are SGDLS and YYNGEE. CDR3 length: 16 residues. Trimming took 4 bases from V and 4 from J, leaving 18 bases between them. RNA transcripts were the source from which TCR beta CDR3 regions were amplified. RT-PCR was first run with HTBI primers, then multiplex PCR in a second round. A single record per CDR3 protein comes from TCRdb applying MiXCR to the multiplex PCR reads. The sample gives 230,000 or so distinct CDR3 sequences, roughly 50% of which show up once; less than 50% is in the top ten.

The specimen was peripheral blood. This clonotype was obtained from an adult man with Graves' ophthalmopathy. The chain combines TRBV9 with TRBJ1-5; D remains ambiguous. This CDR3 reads CASSQDPGLTNQPQHF. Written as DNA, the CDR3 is TGTGCCAGCAGCCAAGATCCGGGGTTGACGAATCAGCCCCAGCATTTT. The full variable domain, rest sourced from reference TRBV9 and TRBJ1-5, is DSGVTQTPKHLITATGQRVTLRCSPRSGDLSVYWYQQSLDQGLQFLIQYYNGEERAKGNILERFSAQQFPDLHSELNLSSLELGDSALYFCASSQDPGLTNQPQHFGDGTRLSIL.